A selection of T cell receptor beta chains follows, all from one sample in a study of CD4 T cells in relation to SARS-CoV-2 and coronaviruses. The table came from immunoSEQ multiplex PCR; TCRdb's copy has only in-frame clones and leaves some out. The table records under 70,000 clones, roughly 89% of them present only once. Sequenced input: memory CD4+ T cells from PBMCs. These receptors were collected from a human donor in good health. Each CDR3 is given with its conserved first and last residue. D genes are given only for firm matches. Clone size is not always given. Where it is, it says once, few, many or a class for expanded clones.

clone size: -; V gene: TRBV7-6; J gene: TRBJ2-2; D gene: TRBD2; CDR3 DNA: TGTGCCAGCAGCCTAGCGGGAGGCCCGTTGGGGGAGCTGTTTTTT; CDR3 protein: CASSLAGGPLGELFF
clone size: -; V gene: TRBV28; J gene: TRBJ2-7; D gene: -; CDR3 DNA: TGTGCCAGCAGTTCCACCTTGATTATACACGAGCAGTACTTC; CDR3 protein: CASSSTLIIHEQYF
clone size: -; V gene: TRBV3-1/TRBV3-2; J gene: TRBJ2-7; D gene: -; CDR3 DNA: TGTGCCAGCAGCCGGAGATTAATAAGCTCCTACGAGCAGTACTTC; CDR3 protein: CASSRRLISSYEQYF
clone size: -; V gene: TRBV6-5; J gene: TRBJ2-3; D gene: TRBD2; CDR3 DNA: TGTGCCAGCAGCAACCTAGCGGGAGGCACAGATACGCAGTATTTT; CDR3 protein: CASSNLAGGTDTQYF
clone size: -; V gene: TRBV5-6; J gene: TRBJ2-4; D gene: -; CDR3 DNA: TGTGCCAGCAGCTCGCCAGGGGAAGCCAAAAACATTCAGTACTTC; CDR3 protein: CASSSPGEAKNIQYF
clone size: -; V gene: TRBV28; J gene: TRBJ2-1; D gene: -; CDR3 DNA: TGTGCCAGCAGTTTACTGTTTACTGAGCAGTTCTTC; CDR3 protein: CASSLLFTEQFF
clone size: -; V gene: TRBV6-6; J gene: TRBJ1-5; D gene: -; CDR3 DNA: TGTGCCAGCACCTTCTGGGGGATGGATCAGCCCCAGCATTTT; CDR3 protein: CASTFWGMDQPQHF
clone size: -; V gene: TRBV7-9; J gene: TRBJ2-1; D gene: -; CDR3 DNA: TGTGCCAGCACCCCGGGGGTCTATAGTGAGCAGTTCTTC; CDR3 protein: CASTPGVYSEQFF
clone size: -; V gene: TRBV28; J gene: TRBJ2-7; D gene: TRBD1; CDR3 DNA: TGTGCCAGCAGTTCCGGGACAGGTCCCTACGAGCAGTACTTC; CDR3 protein: CASSSGTGPYEQYF
clone size: -; V gene: TRBV6-1; J gene: TRBJ1-2; D gene: TRBD1; CDR3 DNA: TGTGCCAGCAGTGAGCCAACCGGGACAGGGGATAACTATGGCTACACCTTC; CDR3 protein: CASSEPTGTGDNYGYTF
clone size: -; V gene: TRBV7-9; J gene: TRBJ1-1; D gene: -; CDR3 DNA: TGTGCCAGCAGCTTAGCCCTGGGGACGAACACTGAAGCTTTCTTT; CDR3 protein: CASSLALGTNTEAFF
clone size: few; V gene: TRBV14; J gene: TRBJ2-1; D gene: TRBD1; CDR3 DNA: TGTGCCAGCAGGAAACGGGACAGCTCCTACAATGAGCAGTTCTTC; CDR3 protein: CASRKRDSSYNEQFF
clone size: once; V gene: TRBV11-2; J gene: TRBJ2-7; D gene: TRBD1; CDR3 DNA: TGTGCCAGCAGCCCTGGACAGGGGCTCTCCTACGAGCAGTACTTC; CDR3 protein: CASSPGQGLSYEQYF
clone size: -; V gene: TRBV19; J gene: TRBJ2-3; D gene: -; CDR3 DNA: TGTGCCAGTAGTATTTTTGGTGATATTACCGTAGACACAGATACGCAGTATTTT; CDR3 protein: CASSIFGDITVDTDTQYF
clone size: -; V gene: TRBV5-1; J gene: TRBJ2-3; D gene: TRBD2; CDR3 DNA: TGCGCCAGCAGCTTGGGGCCCGGACTAGCGGGAGGGCTTACAGATACGCAGTATTTT; CDR3 protein: CASSLGPGLAGGLTDTQYF
clone size: once; V gene: TRBV19; J gene: TRBJ1-5; D gene: -; CDR3 DNA: TGTGCCAGTAGTACCCCCATCAGCCGAGGCAATCAGCCCCAGCATTTT; CDR3 protein: CASSTPISRGNQPQHF
clone size: -; V gene: TRBV4-1; J gene: TRBJ1-1; D gene: -; CDR3 DNA: TGCGCCAGCAGCCGCATGGGGAACACTGAAGCTTTCTTT; CDR3 protein: CASSRMGNTEAFF
clone size: -; V gene: TRBV18; J gene: TRBJ2-1; D gene: -; CDR3 DNA: TGTGCCAGCTCATCCTCAGCGCGTGAGCAGTTCTTC; CDR3 protein: CASSSSAREQFF
clone size: -; V gene: TRBV10-3; J gene: TRBJ2-7; D gene: -; CDR3 DNA: TGTGCCATCAGTGAAGGAGACGAGCAGTACTTC; CDR3 protein: CAISEGDEQYF
clone size: -; V gene: TRBV7-9; J gene: TRBJ2-1; D gene: -; CDR3 DNA: TGTGCCAGCAGACCAAAAAGTCCTCGTTCCTACAATGAGCAGTTCTTC; CDR3 protein: CASRPKSPRSYNEQFF
clone size: -; V gene: TRBV3-1/TRBV3-2; J gene: TRBJ1-5; D gene: TRBD1; CDR3 DNA: TGTGCCAGCAGCCACGGGGGACAGGGTTTCAATCAGCCCCAGCATTTT; CDR3 protein: CASSHGGQGFNQPQHF
clone size: once; V gene: TRBV9; J gene: TRBJ2-5; D gene: -; CDR3 DNA: TGTGCCAGCAGCGCTACCTGGGGCCAAGAGACCCAGTACTTC; CDR3 protein: CASSATWGQETQYF
clone size: few; V gene: TRBV28; J gene: TRBJ2-1; D gene: -; CDR3 DNA: TGTGCCAGCAGTCCCGACAGTTACAATGAGCAGTTCTTC; CDR3 protein: CASSPDSYNEQFF
clone size: -; V gene: TRBV28; J gene: TRBJ1-4; D gene: -; CDR3 DNA: TGTGCCAGCAGTTTATCCGTGGGCTATGAAAAACTGTTTTTT; CDR3 protein: CASSLSVGYEKLFF
clone size: -; V gene: TRBV9; J gene: TRBJ2-7; D gene: TRBD2; CDR3 DNA: TGTGCCAGCAGCGTAGCGGGAGGAAACTCCTACGAGCAGTACTTC; CDR3 protein: CASSVAGGNSYEQYF
clone size: -; V gene: TRBV19; J gene: TRBJ2-5; D gene: TRBD2; CDR3 DNA: TGTGCCAGTAGTAAATCCTCCTATCTAGCGGGAGGAGGTTTGGAGACCCAGTACTTC; CDR3 protein: CASSKSSYLAGGGLETQYF
clone size: -; V gene: TRBV18; J gene: TRBJ2-7; D gene: -; CDR3 DNA: TGTGCCAGCTCCCTAGGGGCAGGGTTCTACGAGCAGTACTTC; CDR3 protein: CASSLGAGFYEQYF
clone size: -; V gene: TRBV9; J gene: TRBJ2-2; D gene: -; CDR3 DNA: TGTGCCAGCAGCGTAGGACGGGAACTCACCGGGGAGCTGTTTTTT; CDR3 protein: CASSVGRELTGELFF
clone size: few; V gene: TRBV18; J gene: TRBJ1-2; D gene: -; CDR3 DNA: TGTGCCAGCTCACCATTCACGGCCGGGACTAACTATGGCTACACCTTC; CDR3 protein: CASSPFTAGTNYGYTF
clone size: -; V gene: TRBV2; J gene: TRBJ2-7; D gene: -; CDR3 DNA: TGTGCCAGCTCCGATGGGCCCGTCTACGAGCAGTACTTC; CDR3 protein: CASSDGPVYEQYF
clone size: -; V gene: TRBV3-1/TRBV3-2; J gene: TRBJ2-3; D gene: TRBD2; CDR3 DNA: TGTGCCAGCAGCCAAGGAGCGGGAAGGTTCACAGATACGCAGTATTTT; CDR3 protein: CASSQGAGRFTDTQYF
clone size: -; V gene: TRBV6-1; J gene: TRBJ2-5; D gene: TRBD2; CDR3 DNA: TGTGCCAGCAGTGATGGAAAGCGGGGGTACCAAGAGACCCAGTACTTC; CDR3 protein: CASSDGKRGYQETQYF
clone size: -; V gene: TRBV6-5; J gene: TRBJ2-1; D gene: -; CDR3 DNA: TGTGCCAGCAGTTACTCTTACAGGGTCAATGAGCAGTTCTTC; CDR3 protein: CASSYSYRVNEQFF
clone size: -; V gene: TRBV28; J gene: TRBJ1-2; D gene: -; CDR3 DNA: TGTGCCAGCAGTTCCCCGGGACGCATCTATGGCTACACCTTC; CDR3 protein: CASSSPGRIYGYTF
clone size: -; V gene: TRBV30; J gene: TRBJ1-1; D gene: -; CDR3 DNA: TGTGCCTGGAGTGTAGCAGGCAACAGGAACACTGAAGCTTTCTTT; CDR3 protein: CAWSVAGNRNTEAFF
clone size: -; V gene: TRBV28; J gene: TRBJ2-2; D gene: TRBD1; CDR3 DNA: TGTGCCAGCAGTTCGACAGGGGGCTTGAACACCGGGGAGCTGTTTTTT; CDR3 protein: CASSSTGGLNTGELFF
clone size: -; V gene: TRBV27; J gene: TRBJ1-5; D gene: -; CDR3 DNA: TGTGCCAGCACCTCCTGGGGGGGGAGGAATAGCAATCAGCCCCAGCATTTT; CDR3 protein: CASTSWGGRNSNQPQHF
clone size: -; V gene: TRBV7-9; J gene: TRBJ1-2; D gene: -; CDR3 DNA: TGTGCCAGCGGAGACGGGTATGGCTACACCTTC; CDR3 protein: CASGDGYGYTF
clone size: -; V gene: TRBV28; J gene: TRBJ2-7; D gene: TRBD1; CDR3 DNA: TGTGCCAGCAACCAAAGGGACAGGGCTCAGGAGCAGTACTTC; CDR3 protein: CASNQRDRAQEQYF
clone size: -; V gene: TRBV28; J gene: TRBJ2-7; D gene: TRBD1; CDR3 DNA: TGTGCCAGCCGGACCGGACAGGGGGCTATCTACGAGCAGTACTTC; CDR3 protein: CASRTGQGAIYEQYF
clone size: -; V gene: TRBV7-2; J gene: TRBJ1-6; D gene: TRBD1; CDR3 DNA: TGTGCCAGCAGCAACCGGGACAGGGGCTCGGCACCCCTCCACTTT; CDR3 protein: CASSNRDRGSAPLHF
clone size: -; V gene: TRBV4-1; J gene: TRBJ2-2; D gene: TRBD2; CDR3 DNA: TGCGCCAGCAGCCAAGGGGGACTAGCGGGAGTCGGCACCGGGGAGCTGTTTTTT; CDR3 protein: CASSQGGLAGVGTGELFF